The entry below gives a single T cell receptor beta chain sequence along with its context. The target antigen is unknown. This specimen comes from a study of Ad26.COV2.S vaccination and SARS-CoV-2 variants. Treatment reported: around 19 received Ad26.COV2.S at low or high dose, single or two shots; about five received placebo; per-sample allocation not given. It was on day 63 after the first vaccine or placebo injection that samples were taken. Generated by immunoSEQ multiplex PCR, the TCRdb table keeps only in-frame clones and is missing some. The sample records roughly 400,000 clones, about 90% being singletons. General study findings and limits: It was reported that spike-specific CD8+ and CD4+ T cell responses were substantially broad after vaccination.

This CDR3 region has 13 residues. V lost 0 bases, J lost 8 bases, and 9 bases lay in between. Per germline, CDR1 SGHRS and CDR2 YFSETQ. Sequencing was performed on peripheral blood, taken in a trial of Ad26.COV2.S vaccine versus placebo. This TCR was recovered from a person aged 18 to 65 who received the Ad26.COV2.S COVID-19 vaccine or a placebo. The rearrangement links TRBV5-1 to TRBJ2-1; D not resolved. The CDR3 is CASSLGALDEQFF. The DNA for the CDR3 is TGCGCCAGCAGCTTGGGGGCTTTGGATGAGCAGTTCTTC.